The present T cell receptor (beta chain) was sequenced within a study of blood T cell repertoires in COVID-19 (dated by TCRdb to about 2020). Context from the whole study: Samples covering the acute and convalescent phases of COVID-19 were provided by collaborators in the United States, Italy and Spain. Samples came from the ongoing ImmuneRACE study (first 160 participants) plus 1,254 subjects from 6 global collaborators. The repertoires were released in a freely available public database meant as a resource for research on the immune response to SARS-CoV-2. A de-identified subject ID, COVID-19 status, age in years and sex were almost always included in the sample metadata. Where HLA class I and class II types were available, the types were taken from metadata supplied by the sample provider, not from assay-based typing. Subjects who had been exposed to COVID-19, were actively infected with it, or had recovered from it provided the deeply sampled blood TCRbeta repertoires that made up the dataset. The material from the prospective study consisted of cDNA or gDNA derived from T cells, B-cell-depleted T cells, or PBMCs.

For CDR1 and CDR2, the germline V gene lists SGHRS and YFSETQ. From the cysteine up to the phenylalanine, the CDR3 has a length of 13 residues. Here the CDR3 DNA is all that survives: 39 bases in frame from base 1. Unmatched junction bases come to 4, with V trimmed by 3 bases and J by 5 bases. Paper-wide results and their limitations: How much clinical and demographic metadata was included differed by source and by participant, and the metadata was provided uncurated.

Details on this clone: The clone's antigen remains unknown. The input lacks base qualities; no much larger clone sits a single base away.

TCRbeta CDR3 regions were amplified from genomic DNA using the immunoSEQ Assay, a bias-controlled multiplex PCR. The study's own analysis went as follows. The number of nucleated cells in each sample was estimated from the amplification of reference gene primers within the assay. To quantify the absolute abundance of each unique TCRbeta CDR3 rearrangement, sequence reads were collapsed and filtered. For each sample, productive Simpson clonality was calculated as the square root of Simpson's diversity index across productive rearrangements. Imported from immuneACCESS, the table was reduced by TCRdb to in-frame sequences with V and J called. These copies leave out some clones; in studies compared against another copy, an unresolved V gene accounts for under half, and the cause of the remainder is not known. The V and J calls and clone size were taken over from that table, and D and trimming were inferred from the DNA. In all, the sample holds 150,000 to 250,000 clones, and around 82% of those were seen once. The ten largest clones represent less than 9.5% of the sample.

Participants in the prospective study were enrolled through a virtual design, were aged about 18 to 90 years, and lived in 20 to 30 United States geographic areas. In the prospective study, participants were assigned to cohorts based on the clinical history participants reported in a screening survey and a study questionnaire. Recovered participants in ImmuneRACE Cohort 3 were defined as having two consecutive negative NP/OP PCR tests, clearance from a healthcare professional, or resolution of symptoms. Mobile phlebotomists in the prospective study collected whole blood, serum and a nasopharyngeal or oropharyngeal swab from every participant. Over a roughly 2-month period, participants in the prospective study had the option of providing additional blood draws and questionnaires. Blood samples from the prospective study were shipped frozen or at room temperature prior to DNA extraction.

Here the chain combines TRBV5-1 and TRBJ1-2, with TRBD1 identical over 7 junction bases. Specimen: PBMCs or T cells enriched from blood (not recorded which). This TCR was sampled from a man aged 40-49 years who had recovered from COVID-19. DNA sequence: TGCGCCAGCAGCTCCCTGACAGGGTATGGCTACACCTTC. This codes for CASSSLTGYGYTF. Extended through the reference TRBV5-1 and TRBJ1-2 proteins, this CDR3 yields the full variable domain: KAGVTQTPRYLIKTRGQQVTLSCSPISGHRSVSWYQQTPGQGLQFLFEYFSETQRNKGNFPGRFSGRQFSNSRSEMNVSTLELGDSALYLCASSSLTGYGYTFGSGTRLTVV.